This T cell receptor beta chain was captured by sequencing in a study of blood T cell repertoires in COVID-19. The germline V gene encodes CDR1 MNHEY and CDR2 SVGAGI. The CDR3 is made up of 14 amino acids. The germline V and J ends were trimmed by 5 bases and 6 bases, with 14 bases remaining between them. The assay was immunoSEQ multiplex PCR, and TCRdb's table has in-frame clones only and misses some. The sample carries a few hundred thousand clones, approximately 78% recorded once. This chain uses TRBV6-5 with TRBJ2-1; a weak D match, TRBD2 (6 bases). The TCR comes from a man between 40 and 49 years old who had recovered from COVID-19. Sequencing was carried out using PBMCs or T cells enriched from blood (not recorded which). CDR3 sequence: CASSPGTEGNEQFF. As DNA, the CDR3 is TGTGCCAGCAGTCCCGGGACTGAGGGCAATGAGCAGTTCTTC.